A single sample is the source of the 5 T cell receptor beta chains below, sequenced in a study of shared clonotypes between healthy human individuals. Method: immunoSEQ multiplex PCR; TCRdb's copy keeps in-frame clones and lacks some. The sample shows about 1.5 million clones, roughly 96% of them seen only once. The source material was naive CD4+ T cells sorted from blood. Subset described: CD45RA+ positively selected. The receptors stem from a man aged 30 to 45 in good health.

The chain joins TRBV6-5 to TRBJ2-7; TRBD1 might be the D (6 bases). Trimming removed 7 bases at V and 0 bases at J, with 13 bases between. Germline V CDR1 and CDR2: MNHEY, SVGAGI. The CDR3 spans 14 residues. The CDR3 region has the DNA TGTGCCAGCAAACCCAGGGGAATCTCCTACGAGCAGTACTTC. It specifies CASKPRGISYEQYF.

The chain recombines TRBV30 with TRBJ2-3; 8 nucleotides line up with TRBD2. The germline gives CDR1 GTSNPN, CDR2 SVGIG (reference sequence). CDR3 length equals 16 residues. V lost 2 bases and J lost 4; bases outside the gene matches: 11. CDR3 coding DNA: TGTGCCTGGAGTCCGCCTTGGGGCGGGAGGTCAGATACGCAGTATTTT. This gives the protein CAWSPPWGGRSDTQYF.

This chain connects TRBV19 to TRBJ2-2; D is unclear. The CDR3 consists of 14 residues. V was shortened by 7 bases and J by 1 base, with 10 bases between the two germline ends. The germline V gene encodes CDR1 LNHDA and CDR2 SQIVND (reference sequence). Here the CDR3 DNA reads TGTGCCAGTAAAGGACGGATGAACACCGGGGAGCTGTTTTTT. This encodes CASKGRMNTGELFF. Full variable domain (outside the CDR3, taken from reference TRBV19 and TRBJ2-2): DGGITQSPKYLFRKEGQNVTLSCEQNLNHDAMYWYRQDPGQGLRLIYYSQIVNDFQKGDIAEGYSVSREKKESFPLTVTSAQKNPTAFYLCASKGRMNTGELFFGEGSRLTVL.

This chain connects TRBV9 to TRBJ2-1; no clear D. This CDR3 spans 15 amino acids. Looked up from germline, CDR1 is SGDLS and CDR2 is YYNGEE. The ends were cut back, 0 bases at V and 0 bases at J, with 7 bases in the middle. This chain's CDR3 is CASSVAQISYNEQFF. The DNA for the CDR3 is TGTGCCAGCAGCGTAGCACAGATCTCCTACAATGAGCAGTTCTTC.

The gene calls are TRBV7-8 and TRBJ1-1; a weak D match, TRBD1 (6 bases). The CDR3 extends over 16 amino acids. CDR1 and CDR2 (germline): SGHVS, FQNEAQ. V was pared by 4 bases and J by 0 bases, with 15 bases between. This CDR3 reads CASSSRWGPMNTEAFF. The CDR3 nucleotides are TGTGCCAGCAGCTCTAGGTGGGGGCCTATGAACACTGAAGCTTTCTTT.